This T cell receptor (beta chain) was found in a study of Ad26.COV2.S vaccination and SARS-CoV-2 variants. Study at large: Intramuscular Ad26.COV2.S at 5x10^10 or 1x10^11 viral particles.

The CDR3 spans 16 residues. CDR1 KGHSH and CDR2 LQKENI come from the germline V gene. The V and J ends lost 4 bases and 3 bases, in that order; junction bases with no gene match: 8. Study conclusions and caveats: Participants in the vaccine arm had higher spike-specific TCR breadth; placebo recipients had lower. The study found similar non-spike TCR breadth in vaccine and placebo recipients.

This clone has just a few counts. Its cognate antigen is unknown. Specified treatment: 15 to 20 received Ad26.COV2.S at low or high dose, single or two shots; five or six received placebo; per-sample allocation not given. Day 63 following the first vaccine or placebo injection was when the samples were taken. The vaccine antigen was prefusion-stabilized Wuhan SARS-CoV-2 spike. Data came from immunoSEQ multiplex PCR; TCRdb stores just in-frame clones and leaves some out. The profile shows about 440,000 clones, roughly 87% of them singletons. This specimen was peripheral blood, taken in a trial of Ad26.COV2.S vaccine versus placebo. The sequence derives from a person between 18 and 59 years old who received the Ad26.COV2.S COVID-19 vaccine or a placebo. The chain uses TRBV18 and TRBJ1-4; 7 bases are shared with TRBD1. The CDR3 here is CASSLATGRANEKLFF. DNA for the CDR3: TGTGCCAGCTCACTCGCGACAGGGCGGGCTAATGAAAAACTGTTTTTT.